The sequence of this T cell receptor (beta chain) was determined in a study of blood T cell repertoires in COVID-19. Study-wide context: Samples of COVID-19 (acute and convalescent) were obtained from the United States, Italy and Spain. PBMCs, B-cell-depleted T cells, or T cells were the source of the cDNA or gDNA that made up the material.

Source study methods: The authors estimated nucleated cell counts from reference gene primer amplification. The method was immunoSEQ multiplex PCR; TCRdb's version includes in-frame clones alone and lacks a portion of them. V and J calls and clone size come straight from that table; D and trimming were deduced from the DNA. Of about 220,000 clones listed, around 82% are singletons. The V gene's germline CDR1 is SGHNT and CDR2 YYREEE (reference sequence). CDR3 length equals 13 residues. With V trimmed by 9 bases and J by 2 bases, 6 bases remained unmatched. The V gene is TRBV5-4, the J gene TRBJ1-1; 8 bases are shared with TRBD1. This receptor was identified in an elderly woman with acute or convalescent COVID-19. The specimen was peripheral blood. CDR3 bases: TGTGCCACCACGACAGGGGTAAACACTGAAGCTTTCTTT. Translating gives CATTTGVNTEAFF.